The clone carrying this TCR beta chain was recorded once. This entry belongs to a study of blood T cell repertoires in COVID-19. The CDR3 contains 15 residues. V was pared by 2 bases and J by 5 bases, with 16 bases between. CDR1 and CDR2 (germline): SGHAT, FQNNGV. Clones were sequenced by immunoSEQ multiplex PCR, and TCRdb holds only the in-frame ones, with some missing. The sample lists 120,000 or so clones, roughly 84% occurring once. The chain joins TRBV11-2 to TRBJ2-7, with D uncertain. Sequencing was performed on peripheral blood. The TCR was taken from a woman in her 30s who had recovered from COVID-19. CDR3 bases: TGTGCCAGCAGCTTAAATGGCGGAGTTCTTAACGAGCAGTACTTC. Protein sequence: CASSLNGGVLNEQYF.